This T cell receptor (beta chain) was observed in a study of blood T cells in healthy people across ages. It was with a sample-barcoded 5' primer and a J-beta primer mix that a second PCR of about 6 to 12 cycles was run. TCRdb reprocessed the 5' RACE reads with MiXCR, giving one entry per CDR3 protein. This sample has some 640,000 distinct CDR3 sequences; around 45% occur once, and the top ten carry 25% to 35%. CDR3 length: 11 residues. Germline values: CDR1 DFQATT, CDR2 SNEGSKA (reference sequence). Trimming removed 7 bases at V and 3 bases at J, with 10 bases between. The sample, approximately 10 milliliters of peripheral blood, was drawn from each donor. This clonotype came up a few times.

The chain carries TRBV20-1 and TRBJ2-7; weak D call: TRBD1 (5 bases). This TCR derives from a woman in her sixties in good health. Sequenced: blood. The CDR3 loop is CSVGANYEQYF. CDR3 nucleotides: TGCAGTGTAGGGGCGAACTACGAGCAGTACTTC.